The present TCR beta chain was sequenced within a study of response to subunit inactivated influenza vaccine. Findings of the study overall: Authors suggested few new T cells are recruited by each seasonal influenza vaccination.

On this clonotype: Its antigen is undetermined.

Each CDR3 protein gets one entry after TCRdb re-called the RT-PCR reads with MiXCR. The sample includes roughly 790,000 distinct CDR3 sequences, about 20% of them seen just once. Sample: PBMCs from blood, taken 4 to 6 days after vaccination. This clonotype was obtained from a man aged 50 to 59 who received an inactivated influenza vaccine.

The CDR3 spells CSAREPRGGPYNEQFF. The CDR3 DNA reads as TGCAGTGCTAGAGAGCCCCGGGGTGGGCCCTACAATGAGCAGTTCTTC. The chain carries TRBV20-1 and TRBJ2-1; D perhaps matches TRBD2 (5 bases). This CDR3 has 16 residues. V shed 0 bases and J shed 2 bases, with 14 bases lying between them. Per germline, CDR1 DFQATT and CDR2 SNEGSKA (reference sequence).